The table lists the clone carrying this TCR beta chain with a few counts. The data are from a study of T-cell reconstitution after alpha-beta-depleted transplantation in children. Trimming took off 0 bases at V and 0 bases at J, with 9 bases between the two ends. In germline, CDR1 is KGHSH, CDR2 LQKENI. The CDR3 runs to 16 residues. Unique molecular identifiers were incorporated when the TCRbeta library was constructed. TCRdb reprocessed the PCR reads with MiXCR, giving one entry per CDR3 protein. The sample includes just over 350,000 distinct CDR3 sequences, less than 15% seen only once; the top ten take roughly 4.3%.

The sequence came from a human donor who donated a stem cell graft to a child with Fanconi anemia. The chain combines TRBV18 with TRBJ2-1, with unresolved D. Sequences were derived from PBMCs, sampled from the stem cell graft. The CDR3 nucleotides are TGTGCCAGCTCACCACCAAAGGGTAGCTCCTACAATGAGCAGTTCTTC. This translates into CASSPPKGSSYNEQFF.